These 12 T cell receptor beta chains were sequenced from one sample in a study of blood T cell repertoires in COVID-19. The repertoire was sequenced with immunoSEQ multiplex PCR; TCRdb's copy has only in-frame clones and lacks some. This table holds some 150,000 clones, about 83% found once. Material: peripheral blood. The source of these receptors is a human donor in a cohort sampled during active COVID-19.

Details on this clone: This specimen includes other DNA sequences encoding the same CDR3. The chain employs TRBV19 and TRBJ2-1; 11 bases match TRBD2. The CDR3 extends over 14 amino acids. Trimming cost V 5 bases and J 4 bases; bases outside gene matches: 1. Germline V gene sequence: CDR1 LNHDA, CDR2 SQIVND (reference sequence). The CDR3 nucleotides read TGTGCCAGTAGTGGGACTAGCGGATACAATGAGCAGTTCTTC. It translates to CASSGTSGYNEQFF.

V is TRBV29-1 and J is TRBJ2-3; the match to TRBD1 covers 8 bases. The CDR3 loop spans 11 amino acids. CDR1 and CDR2 (germline): SQVTM, ANQGSEA. V lost 6 bases, J lost 4 bases, and 0 bases stayed unmatched. The DNA of the CDR3 is TGCAGCGTGGACAGGGCAGATACGCAGTATTTT. It yields the protein CSVDRADTQYF.

The CDR3 coding sequence is TGCGCCAGCAGCTTGGGCGGGGGCGTCGGCATTCAGTACTTC. It is translated as CASSLGGGVGIQYF. V gene TRBV5-1 combines with J gene TRBJ2-4, with a possible D match to TRBD2 (7 bases). Germline-derived CDR1 and CDR2 are SGHRS and YFSETQ. Trimming took off 0 bases at V and 9 bases at J, with 13 bases between the two ends. The CDR3 loop spans 14 amino acids.

The chain recombines TRBV18 with TRBJ1-1; the D gene is possibly TRBD1 (6 bases). The V gene's germline CDR1 is KGHSH and CDR2 LQKENI. V dropped 2 bases and J dropped 12 bases, with 13 bases sitting between them. This CDR3 has 12 amino acids. CDR3 protein: CASSPGGREPFF. CDR3 DNA sequence: TGTGCCAGCTCACCAGGGGGGCGGGAGCCTTTCTTT.

V gene TRBV14 combines with J gene TRBJ2-3, with D possibly being TRBD2 (6 bases). Between the trimmed V and J ends, which lost 0 bases and 5 bases, there was a span of 12 bases. Germline CDR1 and CDR2: SGHDN and FVKESK. The length of the CDR3 is 15 residues. CDR3 DNA: TGTGCCAGCAGCCAAGACGGAGGGCGAGGAGATACGCAGTATTTT. Its protein is CASSQDGGRGDTQYF.

V gene TRBV9 combines with J gene TRBJ2-3; 7 nucleotides agree with TRBD1. With V trimmed by 0 bases and J by 2 bases, 3 bases remained unmatched. CDR1 and CDR2 from the germline V gene are SGDLS and YYNGEE. The CDR3 totals 15 residues. In DNA form, the CDR3 reads TGTGCCAGCAGCGTAGGGGACAGATACACAGATACGCAGTATTTT. Protein sequence: CASSVGDRYTDTQYF. Complete variable domain (other parts from reference TRBV9 and TRBJ2-3): DSGVTQTPKHLITATGQRVTLRCSPRSGDLSVYWYQQSLDQGLQFLIQYYNGEERAKGNILERFSAQQFPDLHSELNLSSLELGDSALYFCASSVGDRYTDTQYFGPGTRLTVL.

The chain combines TRBV14 with TRBJ1-1; possibly TRBD1 for D (5 bases). The CDR3 totals 14 residues. Germline CDR1 reads SGHDN; CDR2 reads FVKESK. The V gene lost 10 bases and the J gene lost 0 bases, with 15 bases spanning the gap. Here the CDR3 reads CATNRQYMNTEAFF. The CDR3, as DNA: TGTGCCACCAATCGACAGTACATGAACACTGAAGCTTTCTTT.

The V and J genes are TRBV6-6 and TRBJ1-1; D is unclear. The CDR3 covers 12 residues. Germline V gives CDR1 MNHNY, CDR2 SVGAGI (reference sequence). Between the trimmed V and J ends, which lost 7 bases and 0 bases, there was a span of 6 bases. The CDR3: CASTSMNTEAFF. The CDR3 DNA reads as TGTGCCAGCACTTCTATGAACACTGAAGCTTTCTTT.

This clone was detected a few times. The CDR3 DNA is TGTGCCAGTAGTATGGGGACAGGGGATGATGAGCAGTTCTTC. Protein: CASSMGTGDDEQFF. The chain links TRBV19 to TRBJ2-1; 10 bases are shared with TRBD1. Per the germline V gene, CDR1 is LNHDA and CDR2 is SQIVND (reference sequence). The CDR3 spans 14 residues. After removal of 3 bases from V and 8 bases from J, the junction contained 4 bases not matched to a gene.

The V and J genes are TRBV19 and TRBJ2-2; 11 positions agree with TRBD1. Germline values: CDR1 LNHDA, CDR2 SQIVND (reference sequence). J lost 5 bases, V lost 6 bases, and 2 bases had no gene match. The CDR3 consists of 14 residues. The chain's CDR3 is CASSGTGGTGELFF. The CDR3 DNA reads TGTGCCAGTAGCGGGACAGGGGGAACCGGGGAGCTGTTTTTT.

The chain joins TRBV30 to TRBJ2-4; 8 nucleotides agree with TRBD2. Germline CDR1 reads GTSNPN; CDR2 reads SVGIG (reference sequence). Unmatched junction bases numbered 13, after V lost 0 bases and J lost 6 bases. The CDR3 sequence is 17 residues long. For the CDR3, the DNA is TGTGCCTGGAGTGTCTGGGGACTAGGCCTAGCGGTAAACATTCAGTACTTC. This sequence encodes CAWSVWGLGLAVNIQYF.

The V and J genes are TRBV2 and TRBJ2-2; D is undetermined. The germline V and J ends were trimmed by 8 bases and 0 bases, with 16 bases remaining between them. There are 16 residues in the CDR3. Germline CDR1 and CDR2: SNHLY and FYNNEI. The CDR3 nucleotides read TGTGCCAGCGTTCGGCTTGCCCTAGCGAACACCGGGGAGCTGTTTTTT. Translation gives CASVRLALANTGELFF. Full variable domain (rest looked up from reference TRBV2 and TRBJ2-2): EPEVTQTPSHQVTQMGQEVILRCVPISNHLYFYWYRQILGQKVEFLVSFYNNEISEKSEIFDDQFSVERPDGSNFTLKIRSTKLEDSAMYFCASVRLALANTGELFFGEGSRLTVL.